Below, 20 T cell receptor beta chains from the same sample are listed, as sequenced in a study of T cell responses to AZD1222 COVID-19 vaccine. The repertoire was sequenced with immunoSEQ multiplex PCR; TCRdb's copy has only in-frame clones and lacks some. The top ten hold 10% to 13% of the sample, which has 59,000 or so clones, around four fifths seen once. The sequencing used peripheral blood, collected on day 0 of AZD1222 vaccination. The receptors here all came from an adult in good health.

V and J are TRBV27 and TRBJ1-4; 9 bases are shared with TRBD1. J gave up 0 bases and V 8 bases, and 7 bases lay outside the gene matches. This CDR3 contains 16 residues. Germline V lookup: CDR1 MNHEY, CDR2 SMNVEV (reference sequence). The CDR3 DNA reads as TGTGCCAGCCGGGACAGGGCCTTTGCAACTAATGAAAAACTGTTTTTT. Translated, it gives CASRDRAFATNEKLFF.

The chain combines TRBV6-6 with TRBJ2-2, with D tentatively TRBD1 (5 bases). The CDR3 extends over 16 amino acids. Trimming removed 0 bases at V and 6 bases at J, with 14 bases between. Germline V gene lookup returns CDR1 MNHNY and CDR2 SVGAGI (reference sequence). The CDR3 nucleotides read TGTGCCAGCAGTTACTCTGCAGGGCGGAGTCCCGGGGAGCTGTTTTTT. Translation gives CASSYSAGRSPGELFF.

V usage is TRBV12-3 or TRBV12-4 and J usage is TRBJ1-2; D possibly corresponds to TRBD1 (6 bases). The CDR3 loop spans 13 amino acids. Trimming pared 1 base from V and 5 bases from J, leaving 8 bases between. CDR3 amino acids: CASSLEGTYGYTF. CDR3 in DNA: TGTGCCAGCAGTTTAGAGGGGACATATGGCTACACCTTC.

The DNA of the CDR3 is TGTGCCAGCAGTGGATCCGGGACAGGGGGCTATGGCTACACCTTC. Translated: CASSGSGTGGYGYTF. The chain employs TRBV28 and TRBJ1-2; 11 bases are a match to TRBD1. V gave up 5 bases and J gave up 4 bases; unmatched junction bases: 6. This CDR3 contains 15 residues. The germline CDR1 and CDR2 sequences are MDHEN and SYDVKM.

The chain joins TRBV6-2 or TRBV6-3 to TRBJ1-1; 11 bases agree with TRBD1. CDR1 and CDR2 (germline): MNHEY, SVGEGT. The CDR3 covers 16 residues. With 5 bases clipped from V and 3 bases from J, the junction kept 8 bases outside the gene matches. This CDR3 reads CASSPGQGGRDTEAFF. Here the CDR3 DNA reads TGTGCCAGCAGTCCGGGACAGGGGGGGCGTGACACTGAAGCTTTCTTT.

This clone was detected only once. This chain links TRBV11-2 with TRBJ2-5; 12 bases are shared with TRBD2. Trimming cost V 6 bases and J 4 bases; bases outside gene matches: 15. The germline gives CDR1 SGHAT, CDR2 FQNNGV. The length of the CDR3 is 18 residues. The CDR3 DNA is TGTGCCAGCAGATCCGGGACTAGCGGGTCTCGTTGGGGAGAGACCCAGTACTTC. It is translated as CASRSGTSGSRWGETQYF.

The chain employs TRBV6-4 and TRBJ2-1; D not resolved. The V gene lost 2 bases and the J gene lost 3 bases, with 11 bases spanning the gap. Per the germline V gene, CDR1 is MRHNA and CDR2 is SNTAGT. The CDR3 is made up of 15 amino acids. CDR3 region: CASSDTDLNYNEQFF. The CDR3 DNA sequence: TGTGCCAGCAGTGACACAGACTTAAACTACAATGAGCAGTTCTTC.

V usage is TRBV7-2 and J usage is TRBJ2-2; no definite D call. Germline CDR1 and CDR2: SGHTA and FQGNSA. V was pared by 5 bases and J by 2 bases, with 6 bases between. The CDR3 sequence is 13 residues long. CDR3 residues: CASSPTNTGELFF. In nucleotides, the CDR3 is TGTGCCAGCAGCCCAACCAACACCGGGGAGCTGTTTTTT.

The V gene is TRBV11-2, the J gene TRBJ2-7, with D unclear. This CDR3 has 14 amino acids. Looked up from germline, CDR1 is SGHAT and CDR2 is FQNNGV. The V end lost 3 bases, the J end lost 2 bases, and 11 bases lay between the germline ends. CDR3 DNA sequence: TGTGCCAGCAGCTTGTCTTACCGGCCCTACGAGCAGTACTTC. Translation: CASSLSYRPYEQYF.

The rearrangement joins TRBV15 to TRBJ2-3, with 10 nucleotides matching TRBD2. This CDR3 has 19 residues. Germline V CDR1 and CDR2: LNHNV, YYDKDF (reference sequence). V shed 1 base, J shed 0 bases, and the junction held 10 bases outside the gene matches. CDR3 DNA sequence: TGTGCCACCAGCAGAGGGGCCAGCGGGGGGGTTCCTAGCACAGATACGCAGTATTTT. Its protein is CATSRGASGGVPSTDTQYF. Full variable domain (rest looked up from reference TRBV15 and TRBJ2-3): DAMVIQNPRYQVTQFGKPVTLSCSQTLNHNVMYWYQQKSSQAPKLLFHYYDKDFNNEADTPDNFQSRRPNTSFCFLDIRSPGLGDTAMYLCATSRGASGGVPSTDTQYFGPGTRLTVL.

J is TRBJ2-5 and V is TRBV14, with 12 nucleotides matching TRBD2. This CDR3 has 16 amino acids. J gave up 6 bases and V 0 bases, and 5 bases lay outside the gene matches. Germline V gene data show CDR1 as SGHDN and CDR2 as FVKESK. This CDR3 is CASSQERTSGRKTQYF. The CDR3 DNA reads as TGTGCCAGCAGCCAAGAAAGAACTAGCGGGAGGAAGACCCAGTACTTC.

The rearrangement joins TRBV5-5 to TRBJ2-1; D is ambiguous. The CDR3 is 13 amino acids. Germline V gene lookup returns CDR1 SGHKS and CDR2 YYEKEE (reference sequence). V lost 0 bases, J lost 10 bases, and 11 bases lay in between. CDR3 amino acids: CASSLDVAGEQFF. In DNA form, the CDR3 reads TGTGCCAGCAGCTTGGATGTAGCCGGGGAGCAGTTCTTC. The full variable domain, its missing parts supplied by reference TRBV5-5 and TRBJ2-1, is DAGVTQSPTHLIKTRGQQVTLRCSPISGHKSVSWYQQVLGQGPQFIFQYYEKEERGRGNFPDRFSARQFPNYSSELNVNALLLGDSALYLCASSLDVAGEQFFGPGTRLTVL.

The gene calls are TRBV7-2 and TRBJ2-1; 9 bases line up with TRBD2. Germline V gene lookup returns CDR1 SGHTA and CDR2 FQGNSA. The ends lost 2 bases at V and 7 bases at J; junction bases unmatched: 6. This CDR3 comprises 15 residues. In DNA form, the CDR3 reads TGTGCCAGCAGCTTAACGGGACTAGCTGCGAATGAGCAGTTCTTC. It translates to CASSLTGLAANEQFF.

The chain has TRBV29-1 and TRBJ1-2, with D perhaps matching TRBD1 (5 bases). Germline V lookup: CDR1 SQVTM, CDR2 ANQGSEA. The CDR3 is 14 residues long. The V and J ends lost 1 base and 2 bases respectively, with 11 bases between them. CDR3 in amino acids: CSVEGQGLNYGYTF. In DNA form, the CDR3 reads TGCAGCGTTGAAGGGCAGGGACTCAACTATGGCTACACCTTC.

The chain carries TRBV28 and TRBJ1-5; D is possibly TRBD1 (6 bases). Germline CDR1 reads MDHEN; CDR2 reads SYDVKM. The CDR3 contains 16 residues. V lost 5 bases, J lost 4 bases, and 18 bases lay in between. The CDR3 coding sequence is TGTGCCAGCAGTCCCATTGACGGGGGCCGGAATCAGCCCCAGCATTTT. It specifies CASSPIDGGRNQPQHF.

The J gene is TRBJ1-6, the V gene TRBV16; D is uncertain. The germline CDR1 and CDR2 sequences are KGHSY and FQNENV. The CDR3 runs 14 residues. V was clipped by 8 bases and J by 6 bases, with 14 bases between them. The CDR3 region is CASRLEVFNSPLHF. The CDR3 DNA follows: TGTGCCAGCCGGCTAGAGGTTTTTAATTCACCCCTCCACTTT.

There are a few counts of this clone. This rearrangement joins TRBV14 to TRBJ2-7, with 8 bases fitting TRBD1. Losses at the gene ends were 0 bases for V and 9 bases for J; bases not matched to a gene: 7. The CDR3 contains 14 residues. Looked up from germline, CDR1 is SGHDN and CDR2 is FVKESK. The CDR3 DNA reads TGTGCCAGCAGCCAAGATTTGACAGGGGTGGTGCAGTACTTC. Translating it yields CASSQDLTGVVQYF. Filled out from reference TRBV14 and TRBJ2-7, the complete variable domain reads EAGVTQFPSHSVIEKGQTVTLRCDPISGHDNLYWYRRVMGKEIKFLLHFVKESKQDESGMPNNRFLAERTGGTYSTLKVQPAELEDSGVYFCASSQDLTGVVQYFGPGTRLTVT.

The genes are TRBV6-5 and TRBJ1-4, with D maybe TRBD1 (5 bases). In germline, CDR1 is MNHEY, CDR2 SVGAGI. Trimming pared 6 bases from V and 6 bases from J, leaving 14 bases between. The CDR3 runs 14 residues. The CDR3 bases are TGTGCCAGCAGGGTGACGGGGACTGATGAAAAACTGTTTTTT. This sequence encodes CASRVTGTDEKLFF.

V and J are TRBV28 and TRBJ2-7, with TRBD2 matching over 7 bases. The CDR3 is 14 residues long. Trimming at V came to 3 bases and at J to 2 bases, leaving 4 bases not matched to a gene. The germline V gene has CDR1 MDHEN and CDR2 SYDVKM. For the CDR3, the DNA is TGTGCCAGCAGTTTGGAGGGAGGGCCCTACGAGCAGTACTTC. It encodes CASSLEGGPYEQYF.

V gene TRBV3-1 (or the pseudogene TRBV3-2) combines with J gene TRBJ2-7; D unclear. The CDR3 contains 14 residues. V gave up 0 bases and J gave up 0 bases, with 6 bases separating them. Per the germline V gene, CDR1 is LGHDT and CDR2 is YNNKEL (reference sequence). The CDR3 spells CASSQDAYSYEQYF. CDR3 sequence (DNA): TGTGCCAGCAGCCAAGATGCGTACTCCTACGAGCAGTACTTC.